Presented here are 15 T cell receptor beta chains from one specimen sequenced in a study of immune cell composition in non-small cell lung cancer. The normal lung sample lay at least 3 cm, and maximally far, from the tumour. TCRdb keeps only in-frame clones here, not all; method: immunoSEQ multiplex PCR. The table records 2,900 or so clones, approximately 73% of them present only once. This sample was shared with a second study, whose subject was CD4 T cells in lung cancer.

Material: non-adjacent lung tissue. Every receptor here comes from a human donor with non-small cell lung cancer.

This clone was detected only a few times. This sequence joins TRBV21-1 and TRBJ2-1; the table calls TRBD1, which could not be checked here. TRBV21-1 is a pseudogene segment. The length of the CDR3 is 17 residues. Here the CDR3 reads CASSNCGGQGPYNEQFF. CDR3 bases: TGTGCCAGCAGCAATTGTGGGGGACAGGGCCCTTACAATGAGCAGTTCTTC.

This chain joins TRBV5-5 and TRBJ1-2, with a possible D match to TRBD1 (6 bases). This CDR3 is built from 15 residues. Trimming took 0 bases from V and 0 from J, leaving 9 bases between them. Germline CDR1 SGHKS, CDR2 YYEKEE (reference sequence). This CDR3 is CASSLVRQANYGYTF. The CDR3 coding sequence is TGTGCCAGCAGCTTGGTGAGACAGGCTAACTATGGCTACACCTTC.

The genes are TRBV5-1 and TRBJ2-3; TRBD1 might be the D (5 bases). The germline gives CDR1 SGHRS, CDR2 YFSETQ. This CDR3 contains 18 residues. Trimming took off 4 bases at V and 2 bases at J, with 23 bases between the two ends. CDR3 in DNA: TGCGCCAGCAGCCCGGACATGGGGAACTTTGGGCACACAGATACGCAGTATTTT. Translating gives CASSPDMGNFGHTDTQYF.

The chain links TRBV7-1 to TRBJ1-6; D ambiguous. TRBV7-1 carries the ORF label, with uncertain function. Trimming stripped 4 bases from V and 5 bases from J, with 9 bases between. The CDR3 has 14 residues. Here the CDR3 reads CASSLEDNNSPLHF. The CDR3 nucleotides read TGTGCCAGCAGCTTAGAGGATAATAATTCACCCCTCCACTTT.

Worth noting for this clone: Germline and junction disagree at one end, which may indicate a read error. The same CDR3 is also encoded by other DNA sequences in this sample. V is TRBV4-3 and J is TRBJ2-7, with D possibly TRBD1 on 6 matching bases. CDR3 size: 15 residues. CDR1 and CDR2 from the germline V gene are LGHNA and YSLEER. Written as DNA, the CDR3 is TGCGCCAGCAGCCGGGTCTTGGGGGCTATCTACGAGCAATACTTC. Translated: CASSRVLGAIYEQYF.

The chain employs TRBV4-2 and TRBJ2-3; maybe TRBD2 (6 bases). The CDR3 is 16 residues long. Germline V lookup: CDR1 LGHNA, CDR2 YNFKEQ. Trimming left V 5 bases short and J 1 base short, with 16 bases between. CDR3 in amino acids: CASSSVGGIGTDTQYF. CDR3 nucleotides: TGTGCCAGCAGCTCAGTTGGGGGGATAGGCACAGATACGCAGTATTTT.

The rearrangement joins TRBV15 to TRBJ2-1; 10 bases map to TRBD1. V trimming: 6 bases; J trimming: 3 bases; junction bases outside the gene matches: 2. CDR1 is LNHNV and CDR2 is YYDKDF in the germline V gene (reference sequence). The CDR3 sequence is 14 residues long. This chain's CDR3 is CATSRDRGYNEQFF. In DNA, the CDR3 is TGTGCCACCAGTCGGGACAGGGGCTACAATGAGCAGTTCTTC.

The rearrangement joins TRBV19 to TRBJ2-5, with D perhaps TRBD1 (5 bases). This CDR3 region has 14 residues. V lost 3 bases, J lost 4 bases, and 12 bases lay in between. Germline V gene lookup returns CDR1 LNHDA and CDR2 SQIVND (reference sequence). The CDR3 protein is CASSIKGLGETQYF. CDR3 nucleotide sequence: TGTGCCAGTAGTATCAAGGGGCTGGGAGAGACCCAGTACTTC. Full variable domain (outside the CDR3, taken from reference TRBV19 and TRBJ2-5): DGGITQSPKYLFRKEGQNVTLSCEQNLNHDAMYWYRQDPGQGLRLIYYSQIVNDFQKGDIAEGYSVSREKKESFPLTVTSAQKNPTAFYLCASSIKGLGETQYFGPGTRLLVL.

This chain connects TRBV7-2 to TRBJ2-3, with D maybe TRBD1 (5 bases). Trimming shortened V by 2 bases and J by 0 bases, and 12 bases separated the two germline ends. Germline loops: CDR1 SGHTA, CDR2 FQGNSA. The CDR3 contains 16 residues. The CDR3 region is CASSLKVRASTDTQYF. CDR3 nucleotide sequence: TGTGCCAGCAGCTTAAAGGTCAGGGCGAGCACAGATACGCAGTATTTT.

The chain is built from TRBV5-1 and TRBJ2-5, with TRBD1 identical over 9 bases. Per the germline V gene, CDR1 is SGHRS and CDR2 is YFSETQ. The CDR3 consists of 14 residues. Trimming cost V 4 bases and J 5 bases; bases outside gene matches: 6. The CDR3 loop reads CASSMGQGEETQYF. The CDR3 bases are TGCGCCAGCAGCATGGGACAGGGTGAGGAGACCCAGTACTTC.

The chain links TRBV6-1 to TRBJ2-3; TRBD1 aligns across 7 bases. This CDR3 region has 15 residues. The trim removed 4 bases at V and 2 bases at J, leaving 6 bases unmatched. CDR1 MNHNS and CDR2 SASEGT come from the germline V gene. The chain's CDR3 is CASSVLTGVTDTQYF. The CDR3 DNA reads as TGTGCCAGCAGTGTTCTAACAGGGGTCACAGATACGCAGTATTTT.

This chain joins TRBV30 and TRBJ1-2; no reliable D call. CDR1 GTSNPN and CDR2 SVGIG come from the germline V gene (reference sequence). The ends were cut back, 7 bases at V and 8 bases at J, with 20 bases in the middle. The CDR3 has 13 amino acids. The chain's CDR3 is CASDRAGGWGYTF. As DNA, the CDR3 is TGTGCCTCTGACCGGGCTGGAGGATGGGGCTACACCTTC. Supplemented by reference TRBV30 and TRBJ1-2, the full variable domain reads SQTIHQWPATLVQPVGSPLSLECTVEGTSNPNLYWYRQAAGRGLQLLFYSVGIGQISSEVPQNLSASRPQDRQFILSSKKLLLSDSGFYLCASDRAGGWGYTFGSGTRLTVV.

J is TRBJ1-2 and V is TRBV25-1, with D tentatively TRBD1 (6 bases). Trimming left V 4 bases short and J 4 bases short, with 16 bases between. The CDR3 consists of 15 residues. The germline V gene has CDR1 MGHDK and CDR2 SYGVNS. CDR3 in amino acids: CASSAPGDPFYGYTF. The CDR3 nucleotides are TGTGCCAGCAGTGCACCAGGGGATCCCTTCTATGGCTACACCTTC.

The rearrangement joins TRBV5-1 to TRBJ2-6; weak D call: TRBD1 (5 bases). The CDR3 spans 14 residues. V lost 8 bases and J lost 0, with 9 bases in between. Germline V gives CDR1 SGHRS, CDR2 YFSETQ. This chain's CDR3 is CASTDSSGANVLTF. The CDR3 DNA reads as TGCGCCAGTACCGACAGCTCTGGGGCCAACGTCCTGACTTTC.

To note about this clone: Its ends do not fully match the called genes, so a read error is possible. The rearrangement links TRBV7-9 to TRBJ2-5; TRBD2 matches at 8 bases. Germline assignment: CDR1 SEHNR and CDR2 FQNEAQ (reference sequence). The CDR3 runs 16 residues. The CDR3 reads CASSQDSGGAGETQYF. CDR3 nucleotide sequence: TGCGCCAGCAGCCAAGATTCGGGGGGGGCTGGGGAGACCCAGTACTTC.